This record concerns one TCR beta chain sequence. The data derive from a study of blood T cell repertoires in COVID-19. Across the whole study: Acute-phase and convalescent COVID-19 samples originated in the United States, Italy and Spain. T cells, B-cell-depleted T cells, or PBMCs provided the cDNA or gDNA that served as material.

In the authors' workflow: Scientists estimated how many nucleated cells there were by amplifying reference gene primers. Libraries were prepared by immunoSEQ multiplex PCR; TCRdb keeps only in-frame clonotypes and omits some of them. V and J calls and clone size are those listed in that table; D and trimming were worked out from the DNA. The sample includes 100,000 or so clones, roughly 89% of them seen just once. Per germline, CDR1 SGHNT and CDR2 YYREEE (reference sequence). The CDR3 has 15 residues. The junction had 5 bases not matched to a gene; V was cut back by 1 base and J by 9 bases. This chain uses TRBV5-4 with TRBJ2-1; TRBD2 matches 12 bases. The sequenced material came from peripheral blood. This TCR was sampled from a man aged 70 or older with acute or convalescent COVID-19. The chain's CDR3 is CASSLWTSGTGEQFF. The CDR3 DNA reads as TGTGCCAGCAGCTTGTGGACTAGCGGGACGGGTGAGCAGTTCTTC.